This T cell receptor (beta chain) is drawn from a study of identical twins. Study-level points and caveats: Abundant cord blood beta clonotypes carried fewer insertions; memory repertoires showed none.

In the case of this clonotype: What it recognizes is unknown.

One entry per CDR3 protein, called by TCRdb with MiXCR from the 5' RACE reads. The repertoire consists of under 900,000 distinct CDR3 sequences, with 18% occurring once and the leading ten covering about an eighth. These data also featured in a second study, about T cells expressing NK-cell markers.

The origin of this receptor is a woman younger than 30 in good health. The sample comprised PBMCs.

CDR3 nucleotides: TGTGCCACCAGCAGAGATGTCCGACAGGGCAGGGGGACCCAGTACTTC. It specifies CATSRDVRQGRGTQYF. This chain uses TRBV15 with TRBJ2-5; 7 bases line up with TRBD1. Losses at the gene ends were 0 bases for V and 7 bases for J; bases not matched to a gene: 11. The CDR3 loop spans 16 amino acids. CDR1 LNHNV and CDR2 YYDKDF come from the germline V gene (reference sequence).